A selection of T cell receptor beta chains follows, all from one sample in a study of shared clonotypes between healthy human individuals. The assay was immunoSEQ multiplex PCR, and TCRdb's table has in-frame clones only and misses some. The sample records approximately 810,000 clones, around 93% being singletons. What was sequenced was naive CD8+ T cells sorted from blood. These receptors were collected from a man aged 30 to 39 in good health. CDR3s include the opening cysteine and the closing phenylalanine or tryptophan. The order of the fields is V gene, J gene, clone size, D gene, CDR3 protein, CDR3 DNA. A D gene is named only where the DNA matches it firmly. Clone size appears in some rows only: once, few, many, or a class for an expanded clone.

TRBV7-9	TRBJ1-4	NA	TRBD1	CASSPDRGSVANEKLFF	TGTGCCAGCAGCCCCGACAGGGGGAGTGTTGCTAATGAAAAACTGTTTTTT
TRBV6-1	TRBJ2-7	NA	NA	CASSEATGEQYF	TGTGCCAGCAGTGAAGCGACGGGGGAGCAGTACTTC
TRBV7-8	TRBJ1-2	NA	NA	CASSLPRLGQVYAGFDGYTF	TGTGCCAGCAGCTTACCCCGCTTGGGGCAGGTTTATGCGGGATTCGATGGCTACACCTTC
TRBV10-3	TRBJ2-1	NA	NA	CAIREQGDVREQFF	TGTGCCATCAGGGAACAGGGCGACGTACGAGAGCAGTTCTTC
TRBV9	TRBJ2-7	few	TRBD1	CASSAGLGTAVIKIPYEQYF	TGTGCCAGCAGCGCAGGACTGGGGACAGCAGTAATAAAGATCCCCTACGAGCAGTACTTC
TRBV7-9	TRBJ1-1	NA	NA	CASSGGLVPNTEAFF	TGTGCCAGCAGCGGGGGCCTAGTCCCAAACACTGAAGCTTTCTTT
TRBV7-9	TRBJ2-2	NA	NA	CASSLLAGELFF	TGTGCCAGCAGCTTATTGGCCGGGGAGCTGTTTTTT
TRBV19	TRBJ2-7	NA	TRBD1	CASSWQGAYEQYF	TGTGCCAGTAGTTGGCAGGGGGCCTACGAGCAGTACTTC
TRBV11-2	TRBJ2-1	NA	TRBD1	CASSLFPPAGGSYNEQFF	TGTGCCAGCAGCTTATTCCCCCCTGCAGGGGGCTCCTACAATGAGCAGTTCTTC
TRBV5-4	TRBJ2-3	NA	TRBD2	CASSGTASGNTDTQYF	TGTGCCAGCAGCGGGACGGCTAGCGGGAATACAGATACGCAGTATTTT
TRBV6-5	TRBJ2-5	NA	NA	CASSYSRVHETQYF	TGTGCCAGCAGTTACTCTAGGGTTCATGAGACCCAGTACTTC
TRBV2	TRBJ1-1	NA	NA	CASFRDGEAFF	TGTGCCAGTTTCCGGGACGGTGAAGCTTTCTTT
TRBV20-1	TRBJ2-7	NA	NA	CSARFTYEQYF	TGCAGTGCTAGGTTCACTTACGAGCAGTACTTC
TRBV27	TRBJ2-2	NA	TRBD2	CASSPSPTAGVSGELFF	TGTGCCAGCAGTCCCTCCCCCACAGCGGGAGTCAGCGGGGAGCTGTTTTTT
TRBV7-9	TRBJ2-3	NA	NA	CASSSDGTDTQYF	TGTGCCAGCAGTTCGGACGGCACAGATACGCAGTATTTT
TRBV27	TRBJ2-5	once	TRBD2	CASSNTRLAGGPLETQYF	TGTGCCAGCAGCAATACTCGACTAGCGGGAGGGCCGTTGGAGACCCAGTACTTC
TRBV6-5	TRBJ2-5	NA	NA	CASSWGDGHDMETQYF	TGTGCCAGCAGTTGGGGAGACGGACACGATATGGAGACCCAGTACTTC
TRBV27	TRBJ2-1	NA	TRBD1	CATLPPRTGNNEQFF	TGTGCCACTCTTCCTCCAAGGACAGGGAACAATGAGCAGTTCTTC
TRBV5-1	TRBJ2-5	NA	TRBD2	CASSQGLAGLKIETQYF	TGCGCCAGCAGCCAGGGACTAGCGGGACTAAAGATCGAGACCCAGTACTTC
TRBV9	TRBJ2-1	NA	NA	CASSVAAKWEHNEQFF	TGTGCCAGCAGCGTAGCCGCAAAGTGGGAACACAATGAGCAGTTCTTC
TRBV5-6	TRBJ2-7	NA	NA	CASSLVSYEQYF	TGTGCCAGCAGCTTGGTATCATACGAGCAGTACTTC
TRBV5-6	TRBJ2-7	NA	NA	CASSPRMNYEQYF	TGTGCCAGCAGCCCCCGGATGAACTACGAGCAGTACTTC
TRBV11-2	TRBJ2-7	NA	NA	CASSLGYSPSSYEQYF	TGTGCCAGCAGCTTAGGTTACAGCCCGAGCTCCTACGAGCAGTACTTC
TRBV6-5	TRBJ2-2	NA	NA	CASRGSGNTGELFF	TGTGCCAGCAGGGGGAGTGGGAACACCGGGGAGCTGTTTTTT
TRBV7-9	TRBJ2-3	NA	NA	CASSSQRDTQYF	TGTGCCAGCAGCTCCCAGAGGGATACGCAGTATTTT
TRBV5-1	TRBJ2-7	NA	NA	CASQGEGVHEQYF	TGCGCCTCCCAAGGGGAGGGGGTCCACGAGCAGTACTTC
TRBV6-5	TRBJ2-7	few	TRBD2	CASSYPRGGFYEQYF	TGTGCCAGCAGCTACCCCCGGGGGGGCTTCTACGAGCAGTACTTC
TRBV5-1	TRBJ2-7	NA	NA	CASSLTESYEQYF	TGCGCCAGCAGCTTGACGGAGTCCTACGAGCAGTACTTC
TRBV7-9	TRBJ2-7	once	TRBD2	CASSSNPILAGPYEQYF	TGTGCCAGCAGCTCAAACCCTATTCTAGCGGGGCCCTACGAGCAGTACTTC
TRBV19	TRBJ2-7	NA	TRBD1	CASSIGPKGQGYEQYF	TGTGCCAGTAGTATCGGGCCAAAGGGACAGGGTTACGAGCAGTACTTC
TRBV7-6	TRBJ2-5	NA	TRBD1	CASSLEQPGQNQETQYF	TGTGCCAGCAGCTTAGAGCAGCCGGGACAGAATCAAGAGACCCAGTACTTC
TRBV27	TRBJ2-5	NA	TRBD2	CASSLSAGGVTQYF	TGTGCCAGCAGTTTATCGGCGGGAGGCGTGACCCAGTACTTC